The T cell receptor beta chain under discussion was sequenced for a study of blood T cells in healthy people across ages. For the second PCR, which ran for 7 to 11 cycles, a sample-barcoded 5' primer and a J-beta primer mix were used. One entry per CDR3 protein, called by TCRdb with MiXCR from the 5' RACE reads. The sample includes roughly 680,000 distinct CDR3 sequences, about 52% seen only once; the top ten take 25% to 35%. Donors gave around 10 milliliters of peripheral blood apiece. RNA extraction gave at least 5 micrograms of total RNA per sample. V lost 1 base and J 0 bases, leaving 10 bases between the germline ends. Per the germline V gene, CDR1 is SQVTM and CDR2 is ANQGSEA. This CDR3 is 15 amino acids long.

The chain joins TRBV29-1 to TRBJ2-1, with a possible D match to TRBD1 (5 bases). Sequencing was carried out using blood. This receptor was taken from a woman aged 55-70 years in good health. For the CDR3, the DNA is TGCAGCGTTGAAGCCCAGGGTGGCTCCTACAATGAGCAGTTCTTC. As protein: CSVEAQGGSYNEQFF.